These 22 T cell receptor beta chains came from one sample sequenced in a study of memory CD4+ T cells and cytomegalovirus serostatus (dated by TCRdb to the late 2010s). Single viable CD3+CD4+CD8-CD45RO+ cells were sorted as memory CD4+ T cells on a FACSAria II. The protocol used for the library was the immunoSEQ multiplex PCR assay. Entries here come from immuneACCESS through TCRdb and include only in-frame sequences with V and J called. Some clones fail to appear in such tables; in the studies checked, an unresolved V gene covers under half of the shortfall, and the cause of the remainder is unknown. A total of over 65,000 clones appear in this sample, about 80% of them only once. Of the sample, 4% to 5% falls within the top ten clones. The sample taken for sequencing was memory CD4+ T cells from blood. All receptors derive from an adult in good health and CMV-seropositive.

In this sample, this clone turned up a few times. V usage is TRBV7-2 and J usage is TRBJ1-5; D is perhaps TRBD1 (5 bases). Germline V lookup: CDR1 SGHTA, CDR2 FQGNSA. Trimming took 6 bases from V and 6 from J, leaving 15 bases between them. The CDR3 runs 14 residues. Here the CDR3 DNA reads TGTGCCAGCAGTCTGGCAGGGCCCCCTCAGCCCCAGCATTTT. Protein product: CASSLAGPPQPQHF.

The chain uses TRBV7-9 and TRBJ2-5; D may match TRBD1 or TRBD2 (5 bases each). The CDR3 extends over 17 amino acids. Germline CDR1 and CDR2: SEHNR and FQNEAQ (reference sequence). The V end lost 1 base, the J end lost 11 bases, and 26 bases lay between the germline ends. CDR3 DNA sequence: TGTGCCAGCAGCTTAGGGGACGGACTCCTGACTCTGACTGAGCAGTACTTC. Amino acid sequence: CASSLGDGLLTLTEQYF.

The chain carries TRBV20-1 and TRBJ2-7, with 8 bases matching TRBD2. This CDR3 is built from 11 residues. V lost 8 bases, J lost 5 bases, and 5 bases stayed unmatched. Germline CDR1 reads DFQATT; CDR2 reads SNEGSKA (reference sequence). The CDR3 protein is CSPGLVDEQYF. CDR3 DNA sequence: TGCAGTCCGGGACTAGTTGACGAGCAGTACTTC.

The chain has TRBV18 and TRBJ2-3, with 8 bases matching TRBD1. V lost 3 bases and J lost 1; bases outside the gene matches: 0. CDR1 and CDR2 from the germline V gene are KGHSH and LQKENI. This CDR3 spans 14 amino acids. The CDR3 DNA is TGTGCCAGCTCACCGGGACAGGGCACAGATACGCAGTATTTT. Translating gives CASSPGQGTDTQYF.

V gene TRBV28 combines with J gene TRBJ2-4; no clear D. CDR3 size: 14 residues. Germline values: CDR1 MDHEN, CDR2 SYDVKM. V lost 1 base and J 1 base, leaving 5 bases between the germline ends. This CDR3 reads CASSLSSAKNIQYF. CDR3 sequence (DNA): TGTGCCAGCAGTTTATCCTCGGCCAAAAACATTCAGTACTTC. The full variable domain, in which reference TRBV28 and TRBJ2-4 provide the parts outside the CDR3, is DVKVTQSSRYLVKRTGEKVFLECVQDMDHENMFWYRQDPGLGLRLIYFSYDVKMKEKGDIPEGYSVSREKKERFSLILESASTNQTSMYLCASSLSSAKNIQYFGAGTRLSVL.

CDR3 nucleotide sequence: TGTGCCAGCAGATCAACCGGGACAGCGAATGAAAAACTGTTTTTT. It yields the protein CASRSTGTANEKLFF. The rearrangement uses TRBV2 and TRBJ1-4, with 7 bases fitting TRBD1. CDR1 and CDR2 from the germline V gene are SNHLY and FYNNEI. The CDR3 length is 15 residues. J gave up 5 bases and V 6 bases, and 9 bases lay outside the gene matches.

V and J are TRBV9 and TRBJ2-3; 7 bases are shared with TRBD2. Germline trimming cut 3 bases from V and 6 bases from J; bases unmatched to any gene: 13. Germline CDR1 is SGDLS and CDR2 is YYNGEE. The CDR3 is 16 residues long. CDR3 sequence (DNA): TGTGCCAGCAGCGCCGTGGGAGGGCTCAGTGGGGATACGCAGTATTTT. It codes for CASSAVGGLSGDTQYF.

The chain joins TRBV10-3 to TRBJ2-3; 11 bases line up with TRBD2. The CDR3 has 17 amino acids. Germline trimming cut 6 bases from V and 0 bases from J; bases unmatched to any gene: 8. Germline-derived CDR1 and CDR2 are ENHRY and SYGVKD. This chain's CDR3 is CAIRGGLADLSTDTQYF. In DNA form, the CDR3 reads TGTGCCATCAGAGGGGGACTAGCGGATCTAAGCACAGATACGCAGTATTTT.

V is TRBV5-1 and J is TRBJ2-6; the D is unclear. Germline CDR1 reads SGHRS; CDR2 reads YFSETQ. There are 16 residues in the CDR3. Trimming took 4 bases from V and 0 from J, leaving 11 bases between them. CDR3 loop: CASSEGRASGANVLTF. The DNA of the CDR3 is TGCGCCAGCAGCGAAGGACGGGCCTCTGGGGCCAACGTCCTGACTTTC.

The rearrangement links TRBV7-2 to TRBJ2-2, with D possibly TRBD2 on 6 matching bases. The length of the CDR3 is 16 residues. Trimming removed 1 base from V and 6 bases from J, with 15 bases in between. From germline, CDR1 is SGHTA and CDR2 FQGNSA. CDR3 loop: CASSLGSSGSAGELFF. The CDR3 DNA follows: TGTGCCAGCAGCTTAGGGTCAAGCGGGTCGGCCGGGGAGCTGTTTTTT.

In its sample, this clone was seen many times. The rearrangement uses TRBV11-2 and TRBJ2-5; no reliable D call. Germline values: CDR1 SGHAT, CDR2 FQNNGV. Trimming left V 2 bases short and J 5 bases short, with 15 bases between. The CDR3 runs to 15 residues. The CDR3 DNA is TGTGCCAGCAGCTTAACGATTCGAGTGGAGGAGACCCAGTACTTC. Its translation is CASSLTIRVEETQYF.

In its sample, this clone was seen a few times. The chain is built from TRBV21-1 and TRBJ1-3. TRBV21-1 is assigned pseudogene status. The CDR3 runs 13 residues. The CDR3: CASSKGFGNTIYF. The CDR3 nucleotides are TGTGCCAGCAGCAAGGGGTTTGGAAACACCATATATTTT.

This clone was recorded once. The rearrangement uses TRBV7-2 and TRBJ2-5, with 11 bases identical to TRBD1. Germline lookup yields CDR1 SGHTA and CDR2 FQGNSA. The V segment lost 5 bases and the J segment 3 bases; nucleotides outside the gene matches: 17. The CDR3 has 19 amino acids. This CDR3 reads CASSPPGQGVIAAKETQYF. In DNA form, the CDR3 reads TGTGCCAGCAGCCCACCGGGACAGGGGGTGATAGCGGCTAAAGAGACCCAGTACTTC.

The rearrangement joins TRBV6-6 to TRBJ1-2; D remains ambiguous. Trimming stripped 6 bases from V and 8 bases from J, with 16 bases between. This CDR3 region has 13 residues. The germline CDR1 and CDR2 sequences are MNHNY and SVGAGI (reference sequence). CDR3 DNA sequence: TGTGCCAGCAGACTCGAGGGATCGTACGGCTACACCTTC. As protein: CASRLEGSYGYTF.

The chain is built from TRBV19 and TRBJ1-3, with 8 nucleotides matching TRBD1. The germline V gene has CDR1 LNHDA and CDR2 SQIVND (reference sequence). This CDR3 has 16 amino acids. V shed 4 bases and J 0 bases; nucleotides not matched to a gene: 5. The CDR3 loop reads CASSRRQGNSGNTIYF. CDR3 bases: TGTGCCAGTAGTAGACGACAGGGGAACTCTGGAAACACCATATATTTT.

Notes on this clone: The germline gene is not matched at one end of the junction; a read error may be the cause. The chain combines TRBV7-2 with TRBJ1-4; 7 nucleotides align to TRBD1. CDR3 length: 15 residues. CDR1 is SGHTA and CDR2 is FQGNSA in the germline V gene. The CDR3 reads CASSLAPRGQGKLFF. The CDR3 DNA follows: TGTGCCAGCAGCCTAGCCCCGAGGGGGCAGGGAAAACTGTTTTTT. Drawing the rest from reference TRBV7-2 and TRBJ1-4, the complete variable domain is GAGVSQSPSNKVTEKGKDVELRCDPISGHTALYWYRQSLGQGLEFLIYFQGNSAPDKSGLPSDRFSAERTGGSVSTLTIQRTQQEDSAVYLCASSLAPRGQGKLFFGSGTQLSVL.

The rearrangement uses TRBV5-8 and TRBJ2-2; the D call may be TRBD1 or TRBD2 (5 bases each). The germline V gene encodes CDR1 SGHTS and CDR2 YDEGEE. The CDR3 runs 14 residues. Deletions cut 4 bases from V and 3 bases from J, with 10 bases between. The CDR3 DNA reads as TGTGCCAGCAGCCGAGGGACGGACACCGGGGAGCTGTTTTTT. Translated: CASSRGTDTGELFF. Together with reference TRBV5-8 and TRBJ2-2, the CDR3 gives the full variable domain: EAGVTQSPTHLIKTRGQQATLRCSPISGHTSVYWYQQALGLGLQFLLWYDEGEERNRGNFPPRFSGRQFPNYSSELNVNALELEDSALYLCASSRGTDTGELFFGEGSRLTVL.

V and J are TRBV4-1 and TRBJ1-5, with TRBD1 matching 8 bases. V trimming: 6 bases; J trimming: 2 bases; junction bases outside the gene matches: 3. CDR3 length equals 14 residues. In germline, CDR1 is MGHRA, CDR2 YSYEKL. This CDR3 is CASRQTGGNQPQHF. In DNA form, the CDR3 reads TGCGCCAGCAGACAGACAGGGGGCAATCAGCCCCAGCATTTT.

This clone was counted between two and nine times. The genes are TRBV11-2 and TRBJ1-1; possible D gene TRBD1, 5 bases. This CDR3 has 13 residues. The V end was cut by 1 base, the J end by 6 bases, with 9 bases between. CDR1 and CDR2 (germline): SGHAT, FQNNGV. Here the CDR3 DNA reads TGTGCCAGCAGCTTAGCATCGGGGGCTGAAGCTTTCTTT. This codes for CASSLASGAEAFF.

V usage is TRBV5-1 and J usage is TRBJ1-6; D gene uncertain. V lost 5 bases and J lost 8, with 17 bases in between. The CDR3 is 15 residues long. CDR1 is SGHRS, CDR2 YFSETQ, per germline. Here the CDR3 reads CASRSRTADDSPLHF. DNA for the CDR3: TGCGCCAGCAGGTCTCGGACGGCCGACGATTCACCCCTCCACTTT.

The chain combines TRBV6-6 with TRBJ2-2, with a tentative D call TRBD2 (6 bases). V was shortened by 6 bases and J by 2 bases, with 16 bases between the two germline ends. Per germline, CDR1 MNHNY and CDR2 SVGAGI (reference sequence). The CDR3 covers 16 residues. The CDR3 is CASSDGDSLNTGELFF. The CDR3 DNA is TGTGCCAGCAGCGACGGGGACTCCCTTAACACCGGGGAGCTGTTTTTT.

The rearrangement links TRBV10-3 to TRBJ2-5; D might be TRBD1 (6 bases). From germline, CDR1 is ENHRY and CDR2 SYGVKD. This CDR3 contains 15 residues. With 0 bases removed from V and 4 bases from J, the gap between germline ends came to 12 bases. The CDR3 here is CAISESGTSVETQYF. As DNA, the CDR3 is TGTGCCATCAGTGAGTCTGGGACATCTGTAGAGACCCAGTACTTC.